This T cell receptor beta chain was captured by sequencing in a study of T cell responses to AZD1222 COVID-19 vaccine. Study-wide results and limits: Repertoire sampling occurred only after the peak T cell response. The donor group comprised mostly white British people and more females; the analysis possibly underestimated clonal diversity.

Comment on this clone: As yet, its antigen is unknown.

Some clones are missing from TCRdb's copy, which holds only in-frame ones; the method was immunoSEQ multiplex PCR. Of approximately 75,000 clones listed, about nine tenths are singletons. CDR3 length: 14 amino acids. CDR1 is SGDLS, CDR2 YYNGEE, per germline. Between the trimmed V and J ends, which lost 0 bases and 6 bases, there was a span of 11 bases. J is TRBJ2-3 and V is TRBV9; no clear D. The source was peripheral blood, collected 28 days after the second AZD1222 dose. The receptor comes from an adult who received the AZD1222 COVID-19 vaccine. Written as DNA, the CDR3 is TGTGCCAGCAGCGTAGCTTCCCAAAGGGATACGCAGTATTTT. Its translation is CASSVASQRDTQYF.